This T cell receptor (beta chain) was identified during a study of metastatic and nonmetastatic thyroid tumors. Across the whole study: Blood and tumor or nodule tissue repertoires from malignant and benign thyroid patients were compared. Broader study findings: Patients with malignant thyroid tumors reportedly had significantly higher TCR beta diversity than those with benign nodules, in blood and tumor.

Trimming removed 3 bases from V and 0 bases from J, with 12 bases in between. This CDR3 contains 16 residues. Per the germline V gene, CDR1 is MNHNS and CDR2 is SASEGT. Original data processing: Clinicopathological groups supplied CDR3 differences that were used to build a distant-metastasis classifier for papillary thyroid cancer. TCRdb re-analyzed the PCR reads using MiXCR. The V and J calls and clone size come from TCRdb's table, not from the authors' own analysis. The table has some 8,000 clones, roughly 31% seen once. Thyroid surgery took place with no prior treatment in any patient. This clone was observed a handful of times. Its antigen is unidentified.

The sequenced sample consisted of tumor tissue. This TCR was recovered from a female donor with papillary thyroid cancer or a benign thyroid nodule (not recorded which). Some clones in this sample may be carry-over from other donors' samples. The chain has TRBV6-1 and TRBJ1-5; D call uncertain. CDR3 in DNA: TGTGCCAGCAGTGAGAGGCCGGACTATAGCAATCAGCCCCAGCATTTT. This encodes CASSERPDYSNQPQHF.